This is a list of T cell receptor beta chains from one sample in a study of cytomegalovirus exposure and HLA in healthy donors. Profiled with immunoSEQ multiplex PCR; TCRdb holds only in-frame clones, not every one. The table shows 65,000 to 75,000 clones, with roughly 94% occurring only once. What was sequenced was PBMCs. These receptor sequences come from a young woman in good health and CMV-seropositive. CDR3s include the opening cysteine and the closing phenylalanine or tryptophan.

>TRBJ2-2|15|TRBV6-5
CASSYYGTGTGELFF
>TRBJ1-2|14|TRBV28
CASSTLTVGYGYTF
>TRBJ2-7|15|TRBV30
CAWAAGTPYTYEQYF
>TRBJ2-3|14|TRBV6-1
CASSEAGGGDTQYF
>TRBJ1-2|11|TRBV7-8
CASSSGGNYTF
>TRBJ2-3|15|TRBV11-2
CASSLAGGITDTQYF
>TRBJ2-7|11|TRBV28
CASSFGYEQYF
>TRBJ1-3|14|TRBV2
CASRVDRAGNTIYF
>TRBJ1-3|16|TRBV2
CASTGGWTGGGNTIYF
>TRBJ2-7|15|TRBV28
CASSLGSDWSREQYF
>TRBJ2-3|19|TRBV27
CASSLAGLAPITTTDTQYF
>TRBJ2-7|18|TRBV15
CATSSLPRGGTRGVQQYF
>TRBJ2-5|15|TRBV4-1
CASSQERQNRETQYF
>TRBJ2-1|14|TRBV2
CASRLAGGYNEQFF
>TRBJ2-3|18|TRBV27
CASSLGLAGGTSTDTQYF
>TRBJ1-2|14|TRBV7-2
CASSSRASYYGYTF
>TRBJ2-5|17|TRBV9
CASSVGLSGGPRQTQYF
>TRBJ2-7|16|TRBV27
CASSSGNGQGAYEQYF
>TRBJ1-1|13|TRBV5-8
CASSSRHESEAFF
>TRBJ2-5|19|TRBV5-6
CASSSLIPLTSGNQETQYF
>TRBJ1-5|15|TRBV7-2
CASSPQTGMFQPQHF
>TRBJ1-3|14|TRBV7-9
CASSRGDFGDTIYF
>TRBJ2-7|15|TRBV4-1
CASSQASGDYYEQYF
>TRBJ1-2|13|TRBV6-1
CASRHDRDYGYTF
>TRBJ2-3|15|TRBV27
CASSFNSLGTDTQYF
>TRBJ2-2|16|TRBV4-1
CASSRDLTGGPGELFF
>TRBJ1-2|16|TRBV15
CATSRDLGGTNYGYTF
>TRBJ1-4|10|TRBV20-1
CSAAGEKLFF
>TRBJ1-6|14|TRBV30
CAWSVRTKDSPLHF
>TRBJ1-6|16|TRBV18
CASSDRIDRFDSPLHF
>TRBJ2-1|14|TRBV25-1
CASSEYNSNNEQFF
>TRBJ1-1|14|TRBV28
CASSLGGVAGEAFF
>TRBJ2-7|16|TRBV27
CASSLLAGTMRGEQYF
>TRBJ1-1|12|TRBV11-2
CASSPDRLEAFF
>TRBJ2-7|15|TRBV7-3
CASSLGTGGTYEQYF
>TRBJ1-4|14|TRBV6-5
CASKITVRGEKLFF
>TRBJ2-7|16|TRBV28
CASSLIHSGGTYEQYF
>TRBJ1-2|11|TRBV20-1
CSARQGAGYTF
>TRBJ1-1|15|TRBV5-1
CASSPDRQGRTEAFF
>TRBJ2-3|14|TRBV28
CASSSTQTSDTQYF
>TRBJ2-3|14|TRBV28
CASSWLADTDTQYF
>TRBJ1-2|15|TRBV27
CASRPDTGGGYGYTF
>TRBJ2-1|16|TRBV18
CASSPPSAGRYNEQFF
>TRBJ2-7|16|TRBV5-1
CASSLVAGAWGYEQYF
>TRBJ1-6|17|TRBV4-2
CASSLGDRGFRNSPLHF
>TRBJ2-1|15|TRBV19
CASSLSGGAYNEQFF
>TRBJ2-7|14|TRBV9
CASSVGRTGDEQYF
>TRBJ2-7|15|TRBV29-1
CSVVGGTGNSYEQYF
>TRBJ2-1|17|TRBV27
CASSRTGPPSSYNEQFF
>TRBJ1-1|15|TRBV6-1
CASSDTTGGARKAFF
>TRBJ2-3|18|TRBV5-1
CASSDQGSRDTSTDTQYF
>TRBJ2-7|12|TRBV14
CASGAGEYEQYF
>TRBJ1-1|16|TRBV18
CASSPERTGGRTEAFF
>TRBJ1-2|15|TRBV4-1
CASSQDSWTDYGYTF
>TRBJ1-5|16|TRBV7-8
CASSHGDRGLDQPQHF
>TRBJ1-3|15|TRBV29-1
CSVITDTHSGNTIYF
>TRBJ1-5|17|TRBV2
CASSVWAGGYGNQPQHF
>TRBJ2-7|14|TRBV5-1
CASSPTSGINEQYF